This T cell receptor (beta chain) stems from a study of blood T cells in healthy people across ages. The V and J ends lost 2 bases and 0 bases respectively, with 11 bases between them. Germline CDR1 MDHEN, CDR2 SYDVKM. The CDR3 loop spans 15 amino acids. Alongside a J-beta primer mix, a sample-barcoded 5' primer served in a second PCR lasting 7 to 11 cycles. TCRdb recomputed calls from the 5' RACE reads with MiXCR, one row per CDR3 protein. This sample has roughly 800,000 distinct CDR3 sequences, with roughly 64% found just once. The material sequenced was blood. The V call is TRBV28, the J call TRBJ2-7; no definite D call. The receptor was derived from a young man in good health. CDR3 residues: CASSLAGKSSYEQYF. CDR3 DNA: TGTGCCAGCAGTTTAGCAGGAAAGAGCTCCTACGAGCAGTACTTC.